The 10 T cell receptor beta chains listed next were all sequenced from one sample in a study of tumor-infiltrating lymphocytes in primary liver carcinoma. The roughly 19-32 mg bulk tissue piece was not sorted before simultaneous RNA and DNA extraction. From around 500 ng of total RNA, TCR beta-specific cDNA was reverse-transcribed using a constant-region primer. Researchers made the TCR beta libraries by running three nested multiplex PCR rounds with slightly modified ARM-PCR. Both of the initial two PCR rounds ran for roughly 11 cycles and employed TRBV1-TRBV30 forward primers alongside a C-beta reverse primer. TCRdb re-called the multiplex PCR reads with MiXCR, one entry per CDR3 protein. The sample lists around 71,000 distinct CDR3 sequences; about two thirds were seen once. Sample: liver tumor tissue from sampling region 4. Subset indicated: tumor region T4, right-lateral pole. The receptors originated from a woman aged 60-75 years with primary liver carcinoma and hepatitis B virus infection.

With respect to this clonotype: This could be a read error, since a much larger clone is one nucleotide away. The missing conserved phenylalanine or tryptophan at the end of this CDR3 makes a read error likely. The gene calls are TRBV30 and TRBJ2-2; D is possibly TRBD2 (5 bases). Looked up from germline, CDR1 is GTSNPN and CDR2 is SVGIG (reference sequence). There are 13 residues in the CDR3. With 2 bases removed from V and 5 bases from J, the gap between germline ends came to 9 bases. Written as DNA, the CDR3 is TGTGCCTGGAGTCCCGGGGAGACCGGGGAGCTGTTTCTT. This codes for CAWSPGETGELFL.

This clonotype has at least ten counts. J is TRBJ1-5 and V is TRBV14; 12 bases line up with TRBD1. CDR1 SGHDN and CDR2 FVKESK come from the germline V gene. This CDR3 spans 19 amino acids. V gave up 2 bases and J gave up 5 bases; unmatched junction bases: 13. CDR3 loop: CASSQIPLGDRGPHQPQHF. CDR3 DNA sequence: TGTGCCAGCAGCCAAATACCATTGGGGGACAGGGGGCCACATCAGCCCCAGCATTTT.

This clonotype was observed a handful of times. The chain carries TRBV9 and TRBJ1-2; D not certain. This CDR3 comprises 13 residues. V was trimmed by 1 base and J by 2 bases, leaving 6 bases between them. CDR1 SGDLS and CDR2 YYNGEE come from the germline V gene. The CDR3 sequence is CASSVNGNYGYTF. The CDR3 nucleotides are TGTGCCAGCAGCGTAAATGGGAACTATGGCTACACCTTC.

This clonotype was seen ten or more times. The genes are TRBV6-4 and TRBJ2-7; 9 positions agree with TRBD2. Germline trimming cut 0 bases from V and 2 bases from J; bases unmatched to any gene: 5. The CDR3 is made up of 16 amino acids. Germline lookup yields CDR1 MRHNA and CDR2 SNTAGT. CDR3 protein: CASSDSGTSLTYEQYF. The CDR3 DNA sequence: TGTGCCAGCAGTGACTCCGGGACTAGCCTTACCTACGAGCAGTACTTC.

Note on this clonotype: A read error is possible here, since a much larger clone lies one base away. V usage is TRBV7-9 and J usage is TRBJ2-1; D is unresolved. Germline V CDR1 and CDR2: SEHNR, FQNEAQ (reference sequence). This CDR3 comprises 12 residues. CDR3 protein: CVSSPIGNEQFF. The DNA of the CDR3 is TGTGTCAGCAGCCCCATCGGGAATGAGCAGTTCTTC.

This chain uses TRBV5-4 with TRBJ2-7; tentative D call: TRBD1 (5 bases). CDR1 and CDR2 from the germline V gene are SGHNT and YYREEE (reference sequence). V lost 6 bases, J lost 4 bases, and 17 bases lay in between. This CDR3 spans 14 amino acids. The CDR3 sequence is CASNLLQEDYEQYF. The CDR3 region has the DNA TGTGCCAGCAACCTGCTACAGGAAGATTACGAGCAGTACTTC.

Turning to this clonotype: Germline and junction disagree at one end, which may indicate a read error. The chain combines TRBV4-2 with TRBJ2-3; TRBD2 aligns across 7 bases. The CDR3 extends over 16 amino acids. The germline V gene encodes CDR1 LGHNA and CDR2 YNFKEQ. The CDR3 DNA reads TGTACCAGCAGCCAAGCCCAAGGGAGGGGCACAGGTACGCAGTATTTT. Its protein is CTSSQAQGRGTGTQYF.

With regard to this clonotype: A much larger clone differs from this one at a single base, so this may be a read error. The CDR3 DNA is TGTGCCATCAGTGAGTCTCGGAACAACTACGAGAAGTACTTC. It encodes CAISESRNNYEKYF. This chain joins TRBV10-3 and TRBJ2-7; D call uncertain. The CDR3 has 14 residues. Germline CDR1 reads ENHRY; CDR2 reads SYGVKD.

Many counts were recorded for this clonotype. V and J are TRBV5-4 and TRBJ2-3; D gene ambiguous. The germline gives CDR1 SGHNT, CDR2 YYREEE (reference sequence). V dropped 0 bases and J dropped 5 bases, with 7 bases sitting between them. CDR3 length: 13 residues. CDR3 sequence (DNA): TGTGCCAGCAGCTTGGGTCTGAGAGATACGCAGTATTTT. This encodes CASSLGLRDTQYF.

In regard to this clonotype: Its ends do not fully match the called genes, so a read error is possible. The chain joins TRBV14 to TRBJ2-7; TRBD1 matches 9 bases. Germline V gene sequence: CDR1 SGHDN, CDR2 FVKESK. CDR3 size: 15 residues. In nucleotides, the CDR3 is TGTGCCAGCAGGCTACGCCGGACAGGGGCCTACCAGCAGTACTTC. Protein product: CASRLRRTGAYQQYF.